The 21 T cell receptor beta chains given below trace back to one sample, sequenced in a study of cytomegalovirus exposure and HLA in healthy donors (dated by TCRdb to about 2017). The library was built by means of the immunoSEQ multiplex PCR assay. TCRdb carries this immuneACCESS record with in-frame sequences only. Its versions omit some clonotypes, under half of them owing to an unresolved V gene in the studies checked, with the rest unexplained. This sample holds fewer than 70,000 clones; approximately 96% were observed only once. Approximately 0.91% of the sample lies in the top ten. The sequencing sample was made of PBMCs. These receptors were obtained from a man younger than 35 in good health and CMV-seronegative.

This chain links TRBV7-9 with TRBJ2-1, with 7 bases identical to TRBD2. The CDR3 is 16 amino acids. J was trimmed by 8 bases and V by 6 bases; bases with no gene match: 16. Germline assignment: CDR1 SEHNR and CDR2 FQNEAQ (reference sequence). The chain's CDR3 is CASSSREGGYSDEQFF. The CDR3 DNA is TGTGCCAGCAGTTCCAGGGAGGGAGGGTATTCCGATGAGCAGTTCTTC.

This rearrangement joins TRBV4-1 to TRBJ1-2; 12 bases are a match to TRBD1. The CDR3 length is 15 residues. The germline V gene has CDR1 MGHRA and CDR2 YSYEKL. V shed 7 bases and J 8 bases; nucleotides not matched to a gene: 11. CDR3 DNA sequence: TGCGCCAGCACAACTACCGGGACAGGGGGCGCGGGCTACACCTTC. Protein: CASTTTGTGGAGYTF.

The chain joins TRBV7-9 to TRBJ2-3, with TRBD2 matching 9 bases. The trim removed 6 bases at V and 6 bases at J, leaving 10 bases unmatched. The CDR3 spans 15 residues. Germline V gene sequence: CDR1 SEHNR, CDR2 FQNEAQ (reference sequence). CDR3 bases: TGTGCCAGCAGTCCAAATACGGGGACTAGCGATACGCAGTATTTT. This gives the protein CASSPNTGTSDTQYF. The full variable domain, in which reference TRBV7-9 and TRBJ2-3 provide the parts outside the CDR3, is DTGVSQNPRHKITKRGQNVTFRCDPISEHNRLYWYRQTLGQGPEFLTYFQNEAQLEKSRLLSDRFSAERPKGSFSTLEIQRTEQGDSAMYLCASSPNTGTSDTQYFGPGTRLTVL.

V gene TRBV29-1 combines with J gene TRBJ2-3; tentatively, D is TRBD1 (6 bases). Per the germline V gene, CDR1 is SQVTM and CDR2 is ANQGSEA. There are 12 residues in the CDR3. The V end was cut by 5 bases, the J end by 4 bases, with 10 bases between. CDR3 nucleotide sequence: TGCAGCGTTCAGGGGATGTCAGATACGCAGTATTTT. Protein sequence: CSVQGMSDTQYF.

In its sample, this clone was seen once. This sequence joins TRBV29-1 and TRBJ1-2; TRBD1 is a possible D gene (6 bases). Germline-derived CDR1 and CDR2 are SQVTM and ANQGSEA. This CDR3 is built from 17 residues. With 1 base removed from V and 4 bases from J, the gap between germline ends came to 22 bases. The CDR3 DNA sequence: TGCAGCGTTGAAGCACTCTCTTATCAGGGGAGAGGCTATGGCTACACCTTC. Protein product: CSVEALSYQGRGYGYTF.

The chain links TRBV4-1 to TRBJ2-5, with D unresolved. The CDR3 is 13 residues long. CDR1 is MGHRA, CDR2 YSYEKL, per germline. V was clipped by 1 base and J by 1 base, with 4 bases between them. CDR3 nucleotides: TGCGCCAGCAGCCAAGCTCTCCAAGAGACCCAGTACTTC. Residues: CASSQALQETQYF.

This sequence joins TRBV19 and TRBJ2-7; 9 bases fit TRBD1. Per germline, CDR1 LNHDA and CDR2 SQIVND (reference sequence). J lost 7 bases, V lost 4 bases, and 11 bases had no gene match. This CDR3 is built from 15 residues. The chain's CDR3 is CASSKWDRDGLEQYF. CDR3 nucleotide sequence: TGTGCCAGTAGTAAATGGGACAGGGACGGACTTGAGCAGTACTTC. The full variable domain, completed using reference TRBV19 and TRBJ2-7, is DGGITQSPKYLFRKEGQNVTLSCEQNLNHDAMYWYRQDPGQGLRLIYYSQIVNDFQKGDIAEGYSVSREKKESFPLTVTSAQKNPTAFYLCASSKWDRDGLEQYFGPGTRLTVT.

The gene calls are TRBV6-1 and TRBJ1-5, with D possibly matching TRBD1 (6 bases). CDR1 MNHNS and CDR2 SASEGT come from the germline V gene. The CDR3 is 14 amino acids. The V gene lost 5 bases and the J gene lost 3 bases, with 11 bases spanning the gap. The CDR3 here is CASSLQGYNQPQHF. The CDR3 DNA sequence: TGTGCCAGCAGTCTACAGGGTTACAATCAGCCCCAGCATTTT.

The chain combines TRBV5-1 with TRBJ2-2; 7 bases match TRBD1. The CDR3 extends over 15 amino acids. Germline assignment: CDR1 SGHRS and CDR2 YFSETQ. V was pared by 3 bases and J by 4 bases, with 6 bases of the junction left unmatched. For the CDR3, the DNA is TGCGCCAGCAGCTCACAGGGGACGAGCACCGGGGAGCTGTTTTTT. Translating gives CASSSQGTSTGELFF.

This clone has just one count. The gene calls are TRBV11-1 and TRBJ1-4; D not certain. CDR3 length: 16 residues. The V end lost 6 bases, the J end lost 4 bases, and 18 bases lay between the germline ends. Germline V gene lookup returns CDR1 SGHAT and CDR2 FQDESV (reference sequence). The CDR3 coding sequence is TGTGCCAGCAGTTACCTCAACTACTCCCATAATGAAAAACTGTTTTTT. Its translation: CASSYLNYSHNEKLFF.

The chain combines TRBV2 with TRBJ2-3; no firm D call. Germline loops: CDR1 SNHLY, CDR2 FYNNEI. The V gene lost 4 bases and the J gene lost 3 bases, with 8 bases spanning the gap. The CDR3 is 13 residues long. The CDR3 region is CASSAETTDTQYF. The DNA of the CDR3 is TGTGCCAGCAGTGCGGAGACGACAGATACGCAGTATTTT.

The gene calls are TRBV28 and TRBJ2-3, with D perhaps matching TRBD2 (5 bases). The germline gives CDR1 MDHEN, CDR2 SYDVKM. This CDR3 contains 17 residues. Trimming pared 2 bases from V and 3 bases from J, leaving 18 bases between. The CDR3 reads CASSLDPPGIGTDTQYF. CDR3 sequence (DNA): TGTGCCAGCAGTTTAGACCCTCCGGGAATTGGGACAGATACGCAGTATTTT.

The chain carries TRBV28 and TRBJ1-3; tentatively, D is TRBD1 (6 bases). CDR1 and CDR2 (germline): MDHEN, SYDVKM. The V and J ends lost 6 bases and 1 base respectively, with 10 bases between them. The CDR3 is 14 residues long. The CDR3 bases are TGTGCCAGCAGAGGAACAGGGTCTGGAAACACCATATATTTT. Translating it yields CASRGTGSGNTIYF.

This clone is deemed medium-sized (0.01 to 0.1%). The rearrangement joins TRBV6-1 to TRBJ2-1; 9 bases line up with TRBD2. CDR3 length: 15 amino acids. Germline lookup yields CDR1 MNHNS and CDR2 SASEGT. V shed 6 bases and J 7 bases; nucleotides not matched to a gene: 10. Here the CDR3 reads CASSQIAGAENEQFF. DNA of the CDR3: TGTGCCAGCAGCCAAATAGCGGGAGCAGAAAATGAGCAGTTCTTC.

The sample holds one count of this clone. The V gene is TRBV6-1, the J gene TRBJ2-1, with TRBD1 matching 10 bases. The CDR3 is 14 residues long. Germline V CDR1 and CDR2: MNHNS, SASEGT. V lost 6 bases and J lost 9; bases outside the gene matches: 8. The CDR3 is CASRAGTGDGEQFF. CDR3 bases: TGTGCCAGCAGAGCCGGGACAGGGGATGGTGAGCAGTTCTTC.

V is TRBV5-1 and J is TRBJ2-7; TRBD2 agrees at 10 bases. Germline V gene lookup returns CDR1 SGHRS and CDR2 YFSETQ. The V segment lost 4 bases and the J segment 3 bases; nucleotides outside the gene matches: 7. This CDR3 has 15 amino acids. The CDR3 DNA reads TGCGCCAGCAGCCCCTTAGCGGGAGGAGGCTACGAGCAGTACTTC. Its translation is CASSPLAGGGYEQYF.

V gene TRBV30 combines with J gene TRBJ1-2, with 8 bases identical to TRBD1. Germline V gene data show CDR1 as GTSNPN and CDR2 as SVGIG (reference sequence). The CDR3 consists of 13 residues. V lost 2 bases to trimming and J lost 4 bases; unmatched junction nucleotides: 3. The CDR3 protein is CAWSIGTGYGYTF. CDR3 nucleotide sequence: TGTGCCTGGAGTATCGGGACAGGCTATGGCTACACCTTC.

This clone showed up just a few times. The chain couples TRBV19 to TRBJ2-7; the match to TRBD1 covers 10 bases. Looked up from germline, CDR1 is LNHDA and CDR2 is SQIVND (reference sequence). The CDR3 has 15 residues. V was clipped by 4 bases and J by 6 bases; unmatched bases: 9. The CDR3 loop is CASSKVPGTGAEQYF. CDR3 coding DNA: TGTGCCAGTAGTAAGGTTCCCGGGACAGGGGCCGAGCAGTACTTC.

In DNA form, the CDR3 reads TGCGCCAGCAGCTTTCAGGGGTTCACTGAAGCTTTCTTT. Protein: CASSFQGFTEAFF. The V gene is TRBV5-1, the J gene TRBJ1-1; possibly TRBD1 for D (6 bases). V was cut by 2 bases and J by 4 bases, with 9 bases left in between. Germline loops: CDR1 SGHRS, CDR2 YFSETQ. The CDR3 is 13 amino acids.

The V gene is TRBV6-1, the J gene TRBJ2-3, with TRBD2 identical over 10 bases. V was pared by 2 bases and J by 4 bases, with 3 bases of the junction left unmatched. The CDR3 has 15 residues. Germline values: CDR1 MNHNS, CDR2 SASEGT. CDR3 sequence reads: CASSETSGIADTQYF. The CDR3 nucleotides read TGTGCCAGCAGTGAAACTAGCGGGATCGCAGATACGCAGTATTTT.

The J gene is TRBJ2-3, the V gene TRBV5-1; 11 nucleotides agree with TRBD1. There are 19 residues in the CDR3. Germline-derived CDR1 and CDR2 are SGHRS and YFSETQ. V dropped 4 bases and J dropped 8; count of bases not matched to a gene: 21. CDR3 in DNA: TGCGCCAGCAGCCCGTGGTCTTCAACAAGGGACAGGGGGGCACCTACGCAGTATTTT. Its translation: CASSPWSSTRDRGAPTQYF.